These T cell receptor beta chains were read from a single sample in a study of cytomegalovirus exposure and HLA in healthy donors. Produced via immunoSEQ multiplex PCR; TCRdb's table is partial and in-frame only. The repertoire holds 90,000 to 110,000 clones, with 65% to 80% as singletons. Sequenced sample: PBMCs. The receptors originated from a male donor in good health and CMV-seronegative. CDR3s include the opening cysteine and the closing phenylalanine or tryptophan. A D gene is named only where the DNA matches it firmly. Not all rows give a size; the values are once, few, many and, for expanded clones, a class.

>TRBV19|NA|13|TRBJ1-2|once
CASSTSPLAGYTF
TGTGCCAGTAGTACTAGCCCCCTCGCTGGCTACACCTTC
>TRBV6-1|TRBD1|12|TRBJ2-7|NA
CASRMTGPEQYF
TGTGCCAGCAGGATGACAGGGCCCGAGCAGTACTTC
>TRBV4-2|NA|17|TRBJ1-5|few
CASSQVGRGPRGQPQHF
TGTGCCAGCAGCCAAGTTGGGAGAGGTCCCCGTGGTCAGCCCCAGCATTTT
>TRBV19|TRBD2|15|TRBJ2-1|NA
CASSTPWREGDEQFF
TGTGCCAGTAGTACCCCGTGGCGGGAGGGCGATGAGCAGTTCTTC
>TRBV5-1|TRBD2|17|TRBJ2-1|few
CASSLGGSGRAHNEQFF
TGCGCCAGCAGCTTGGGGGGTAGCGGGAGAGCTCACAATGAGCAGTTCTTC
>TRBV11-3|NA|14|TRBJ2-7|NA
CASSLSAGNYEQYF
TGTGCCAGCAGCCTGTCAGCGGGCAACTACGAGCAGTACTTC
>TRBV9|NA|15|TRBJ2-3|NA
CASSVVAVSTDTQYF
TGTGCCAGCAGCGTAGTGGCGGTTAGCACAGATACGCAGTATTTT
>TRBV6-6|NA|13|TRBJ2-1|NA
CASSYRSYNEQFF
TGTGCCAGCAGTTACCGGTCCTACAATGAGCAGTTCTTC
>TRBV18|NA|13|TRBJ2-3|NA
CASSQEGTDTQYF
TGTGCCAGCTCACAAGAGGGCACAGATACGCAGTATTTT
>TRBV12-5|NA|12|TRBJ1-6|NA
CASGLSGSPLHF
TGTGCTAGTGGTTTGAGCGGGTCACCCCTCCACTTT
>TRBV9|NA|20|TRBJ2-3|NA
CASSVRTGGLTSGSTDTQYF
TGTGCCAGCAGCGTACGTACAGGGGGCCTCACTAGCGGGAGCACAGATACGCAGTATTTT
>TRBV6-1|TRBD1|13|TRBJ2-5|NA
CASARTGLVTQYF
TGTGCCAGCGCTCGGACAGGGTTGGTGACCCAGTACTTC
>TRBV29-1|NA|13|TRBJ2-5|NA
CSEKRGLAETQYF
TGCAGCGAAAAAAGGGGGCTAGCGGAGACCCAGTACTTC
>TRBV7-8|NA|15|TRBJ2-3|NA
CASSPRQGETDTQYF
TGTGCCAGCAGCCCAAGGCAGGGTGAAACAGATACGCAGTATTTT
>TRBV5-6|NA|17|TRBJ2-3|NA
CASSFGGTATSTDTQYF
TGTGCCAGCAGCTTCGGCGGGACAGCCACTAGCACAGATACGCAGTATTTT